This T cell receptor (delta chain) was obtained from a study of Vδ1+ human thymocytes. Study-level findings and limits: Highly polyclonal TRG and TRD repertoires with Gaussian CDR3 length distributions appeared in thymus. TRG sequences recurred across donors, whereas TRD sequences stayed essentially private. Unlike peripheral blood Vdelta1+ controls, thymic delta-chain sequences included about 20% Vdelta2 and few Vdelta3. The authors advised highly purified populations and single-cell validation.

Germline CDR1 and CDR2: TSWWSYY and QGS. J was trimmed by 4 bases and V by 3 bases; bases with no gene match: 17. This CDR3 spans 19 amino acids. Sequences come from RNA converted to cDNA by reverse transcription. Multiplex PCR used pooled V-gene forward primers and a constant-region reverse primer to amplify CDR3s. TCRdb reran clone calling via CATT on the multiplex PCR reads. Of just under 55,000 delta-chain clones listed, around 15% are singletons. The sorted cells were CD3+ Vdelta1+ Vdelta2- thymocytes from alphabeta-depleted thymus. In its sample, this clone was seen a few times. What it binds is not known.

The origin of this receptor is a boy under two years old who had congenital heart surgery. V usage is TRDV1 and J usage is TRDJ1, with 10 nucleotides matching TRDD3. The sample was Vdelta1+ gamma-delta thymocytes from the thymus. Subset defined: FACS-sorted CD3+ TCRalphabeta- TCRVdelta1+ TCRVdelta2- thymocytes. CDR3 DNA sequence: TGTGCTCTTGGGGACAAACTCCCGCTGCGTGGGGGATACTTCGATAAACTCATCTTT. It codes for CALGDKLPLRGGYFDKLIF.